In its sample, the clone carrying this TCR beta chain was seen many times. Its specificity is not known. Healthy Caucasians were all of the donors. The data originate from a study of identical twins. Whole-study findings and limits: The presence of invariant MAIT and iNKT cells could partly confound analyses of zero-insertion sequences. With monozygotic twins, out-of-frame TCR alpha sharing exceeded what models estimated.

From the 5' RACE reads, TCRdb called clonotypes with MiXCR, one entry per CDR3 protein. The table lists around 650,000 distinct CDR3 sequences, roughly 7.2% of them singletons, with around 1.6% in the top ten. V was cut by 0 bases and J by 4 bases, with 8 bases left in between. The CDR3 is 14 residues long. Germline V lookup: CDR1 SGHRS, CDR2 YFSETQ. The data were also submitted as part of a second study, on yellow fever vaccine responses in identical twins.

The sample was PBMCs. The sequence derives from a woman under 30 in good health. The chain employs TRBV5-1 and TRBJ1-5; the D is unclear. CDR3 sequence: CASSLGTSNQPQHF. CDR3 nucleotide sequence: TGCGCCAGCAGCTTGGGTACATCAAATCAGCCCCAGCATTTT.